Presented here are 29 T cell receptor beta chains from one specimen sequenced in a study of regulatory T cells in long-lasting Graves disease. The time point: persistent/refractory GD, antithyroid drugs over 5 years with positive TRAb. Generation of the TCR library employed RNA extracted from PBMCs. Sequencing libraries for TCR beta were prepared with iRepertoire HTBI primers and Arm-PCR of CDR3 regions. TCRdb reanalysed the multiplex PCR reads using MiXCR and keeps one entry per CDR3 protein. The sample gives 350,000 to 450,000 distinct CDR3 sequences, roughly 21% of which show up once; 14% is in the top ten. This specimen was peripheral blood mononuclear cells (PBMCs), taken when the disease was refractory, from a patient treated with antithyroid drugs. The receptors here all came from a female donor with Graves disease.

This clonotype was seen at least ten times. The chain carries TRBV27 and TRBJ1-5; D is possibly TRBD1 (5 bases). The CDR3 runs to 14 residues. Deletions cut 2 bases from V and 6 bases from J, with 11 bases between. Germline CDR1 is MNHEY and CDR2 is SMNVEV (reference sequence). As DNA, the CDR3 is TGTGCCAGCAGTTTAGGGGGTTTGTCTCAGCCCCAGCATTTT. This gives the protein CASSLGGLSQPQHF.

This clonotype has a handful of counts. The rearrangement uses TRBV5-4 and TRBJ1-1; 7 nucleotides match TRBD1. The CDR3 runs to 15 residues. Unmatched junction bases numbered 9, after V lost 2 bases and J lost 5 bases. Germline values: CDR1 SGHNT, CDR2 YYREEE (reference sequence). CDR3: CASSFEGGAGTEAFF. CDR3 bases: TGTGCCAGCAGCTTTGAAGGGGGCGCGGGGACTGAAGCTTTCTTT.

This clonotype turned up a few times. The chain is built from TRBV29-1 and TRBJ2-7, with D possibly TRBD2 on 6 matching bases. Germline V lookup: CDR1 SQVTM, CDR2 ANQGSEA. Trimming left V 1 base short and J 3 bases short, with 13 bases between. The CDR3 loop spans 14 amino acids. The CDR3 reads CSVEVRGSIYEQYF. In nucleotides, the CDR3 is TGCAGCGTTGAAGTCCGGGGGAGTATCTACGAGCAGTACTTC.

This clonotype was observed a handful of times. The chain recombines TRBV19 with TRBJ2-5; TRBD1 or TRBD2 may be the D gene (5 bases each). Germline V gives CDR1 LNHDA, CDR2 SQIVND (reference sequence). Deletions cut 1 base from V and 4 bases from J, with 13 bases between. CDR3 length: 15 residues. CDR3 sequence: CASSIAQGPRETQYF. CDR3 nucleotide sequence: TGTGCCAGTAGTATAGCGCAGGGACCCAGAGAGACCCAGTACTTC.

This clonotype was found many times. This chain connects TRBV28 to TRBJ2-5, with TRBD2 matching 8 bases. This CDR3 contains 16 residues. Unmatched junction bases numbered 7, after V lost 3 bases and J lost 1 base. Germline CDR1 reads MDHEN; CDR2 reads SYDVKM. The CDR3 here is CASSLWAGGLQETQYF. The DNA of the CDR3 is TGTGCCAGCAGTTTGTGGGCGGGAGGTCTCCAAGAGACCCAGTACTTC.

Many counts were recorded for this clonotype. This rearrangement joins TRBV28 to TRBJ1-2, with TRBD1 as a possible D gene (5 bases). Trimming took 5 bases from V and 8 from J, leaving 21 bases between them. Germline lookup yields CDR1 MDHEN and CDR2 SYDVKM. This CDR3 has 15 residues. The CDR3 is CASSPRDLALEGYTF. In DNA form, the CDR3 reads TGTGCCAGCAGTCCCCGGGACCTCGCGCTGGAGGGCTACACCTTC.

This clonotype was found a few times. This sequence joins TRBV6-1 and TRBJ2-1; tentative D call: TRBD1 (6 bases). Deletions cut 5 bases from V and 7 bases from J, with 27 bases between. The germline V gene has CDR1 MNHNS and CDR2 SASEGT. CDR3 length equals 18 residues. CDR3 loop: CASSLNWGITGSLNEQFF. The CDR3 DNA reads TGTGCCAGCAGTCTAAATTGGGGTATTACAGGGTCTCTGAATGAGCAGTTCTTC.

This clonotype was seen at least ten times. The chain joins TRBV30 to TRBJ1-5, with a tentative D call TRBD1 (6 bases). The germline CDR1 and CDR2 sequences are GTSNPN and SVGIG (reference sequence). V dropped 8 bases and J dropped 6 bases, with 17 bases sitting between them. The CDR3 runs to 13 residues. For the CDR3, the DNA is TGTGCCATGGACGAGGGGGGGCGTCAGCCCCAGCATTTT. As protein: CAMDEGGRQPQHF.

The table lists this clonotype with many counts. This sequence joins TRBV2 and TRBJ2-7; 11 positions match TRBD2. The germline V gene encodes CDR1 SNHLY and CDR2 FYNNEI. This CDR3 has 14 amino acids. Trimming at V came to 5 bases and at J to 5 bases, leaving 5 bases not matched to a gene. The CDR3 DNA sequence: TGTGCCAGCAGTCCGGGACTAGCGGCCCACGAGCAGTACTTC. Its translation: CASSPGLAAHEQYF.

The rearrangement uses TRBV20-1 and TRBJ2-5; 9 bases map to TRBD2. Germline V CDR1 and CDR2: DFQATT, SNEGSKA (reference sequence). The length of the CDR3 is 15 residues. V shed 0 bases, J shed 0 bases, and the junction held 2 bases outside the gene matches. The CDR3 is CSARDPSGNQETQYF. The CDR3 DNA reads as TGCAGTGCTAGAGATCCTAGCGGGAACCAAGAGACCCAGTACTTC.

The rearrangement links TRBV29-1 to TRBJ2-5, with TRBD1 matching over 7 bases. This CDR3 contains 13 residues. Germline trimming cut 4 bases from V and 2 bases from J; bases unmatched to any gene: 4. CDR1 and CDR2 (germline): SQVTM, ANQGSEA. The CDR3 loop reads CSVAPGQQETQYF. The CDR3 coding sequence is TGCAGCGTTGCCCCGGGACAGCAAGAGACCCAGTACTTC. Drawing the rest from reference TRBV29-1 and TRBJ2-5, the complete variable domain is SAVISQKPSRDICQRGTSLTIQCQVDSQVTMMFWYRQQPGQSLTLIATANQGSEATYESGFVIDKFPISRPNLTFSTLTVSNMSPEDSSIYLCSVAPGQQETQYFGPGTRLLVL.

This chain connects TRBV19 to TRBJ2-7; no reliable D call. V was pared by 9 bases and J by 2 bases, with 14 bases between. Germline V gene sequence: CDR1 LNHDA, CDR2 SQIVND (reference sequence). This CDR3 is 13 amino acids long. DNA of the CDR3: TGTGCCAGCCACTCAGAGAACCCCTACGAGCAGTACTTC. Its protein product is CASHSENPYEQYF.

The J gene is TRBJ1-3, the V gene TRBV3-1; the D gene is possibly TRBD1 (5 bases). The V end lost 5 bases, the J end lost 0 bases, and 11 bases lay between the germline ends. Germline lookup yields CDR1 LGHDT and CDR2 YNNKEL (reference sequence). The CDR3 is made up of 15 amino acids. CDR3 sequence (DNA): TGTGCCAGCAGCGGGGACGGAAGCTCTGGAAACACCATATATTTT. Translation: CASSGDGSSGNTIYF.

This clonotype has just one count. CDR3 amino acids: CASTFSGGQKTINNYGYTF. CDR3 DNA: TGTGCCAGCACCTTTTCAGGGGGACAGAAAACAATAAATAACTATGGCTACACCTTC. The J gene is TRBJ1-2, the V gene TRBV6-1, with 7 nucleotides matching TRBD1. The CDR3 is 19 amino acids. CDR1 and CDR2 (germline): MNHNS, SASEGT. The V and J ends lost 7 bases and 1 base, in that order; junction bases with no gene match: 21.

This clonotype has only one observation. This may come from a read error, since a much larger clone is one base off. The rearrangement uses TRBV2 and TRBJ2-7; D gene unclear. From germline, CDR1 is SNHLY and CDR2 FYNNEI. The CDR3 length is 10 residues. The CDR3 DNA sequence: TGTGCCAGCATAGGCTACGGGCAGTACTTC. Residues: CASIGYGQYF. Full variable domain (outside the CDR3, taken from reference TRBV2 and TRBJ2-7): EPEVTQTPSHQVTQMGQEVILRCVPISNHLYFYWYRQILGQKVEFLVSFYNNEISEKSEIFDDQFSVERPDGSNFTLKIRSTKLEDSAMYFCASIGYGQYFGPGTRLTVT.

This clonotype has ten or more counts. The chain couples TRBV28 to TRBJ2-7; 7 bases line up with TRBD1. This CDR3 has 16 amino acids. V shed 3 bases, J shed 2 bases, and the junction held 10 bases outside the gene matches. CDR1 is MDHEN and CDR2 is SYDVKM in the germline V gene. CDR3 nucleotides: TGTGCCAGCAGTTTTCACGCCAGGGGGAGTACCTACGAGCAGTACTTC. The encoded protein is CASSFHARGSTYEQYF.

This clonotype appeared a few times. The DNA of the CDR3 is TGCAGTGCCCATGGACGGGAGAGGAGAAACATTCAGTACTTC. Its protein is CSAHGRERRNIQYF. This chain connects TRBV20-1 to TRBJ2-4; D might be TRBD2 (6 bases). V was cut by 6 bases and J by 6 bases, with 18 bases left in between. The CDR3 has 14 residues. Germline V gene lookup returns CDR1 DFQATT and CDR2 SNEGSKA (reference sequence).

Turning to this clonotype: A read error may be the cause here, since a much bigger clone is one base away. Written as DNA, the CDR3 is TGTGCCAGCAGTTACTCGTTCCGGAACTACGAGCAGCACTTC. It encodes CASSYSFRNYEQHF. The genes are TRBV6-5 and TRBJ2-7; D unclear. The CDR3 has 14 residues. Germline V gives CDR1 MNHEY, CDR2 SVGAGI.

J is TRBJ2-7 and V is TRBV20-1; D ambiguous. This CDR3 comprises 13 residues. Germline V gene data show CDR1 as DFQATT and CDR2 as SNEGSKA (reference sequence). Trimming took 3 bases from V and 0 from J, leaving 9 bases between them. CDR3 nucleotide sequence: TGCAGTGCTAGCCGAACAAGCTCCTACGAGCAGTACTTC. This codes for CSASRTSSYEQYF.

V and J are TRBV6-1 and TRBJ1-5; D uncertain. This CDR3 contains 18 residues. Germline CDR1 is MNHNS and CDR2 is SASEGT. Trimming stripped 0 bases from V and 0 bases from J, with 15 bases between. CDR3 DNA: TGTGCCAGCAGTGAAGCGGAAATACTGGGTAATAGCAATCAGCCCCAGCATTTT. Translating gives CASSEAEILGNSNQPQHF.

This clonotype was seen at least ten times. The chain employs TRBV7-3 and TRBJ2-1, with no clear D. From germline, CDR1 is SGHTA and CDR2 FQGTGA. CDR3 size: 13 residues. V gave up 2 bases and J gave up 7 bases, with 9 bases separating them. In nucleotides, the CDR3 is TGTGCCAGCAGCTTATCACAGACTAATGAGCAGTTCTTC. Translating it yields CASSLSQTNEQFF.

The chain has TRBV15 and TRBJ2-1, with TRBD2 identical over 9 bases. CDR3 length: 16 amino acids. CDR1 is LNHNV, CDR2 YYDKDF, per germline (reference sequence). The junction had 4 bases not matched to a gene; V was cut back by 0 bases and J by 4 bases. The CDR3 reads CATSRDAGGLYNEQFF. In DNA form, the CDR3 reads TGTGCCACCAGCAGAGATGCGGGAGGGTTATACAATGAGCAGTTCTTC.

At least ten counts were recorded for this clonotype. V is TRBV24-1 and J is TRBJ2-2, with D unresolved. This CDR3 spans 17 amino acids. Germline V gene lookup returns CDR1 KGHDR and CDR2 SFDVKD. Trimming cost V 4 bases and J 1 base, with 15 bases left between them. The CDR3 protein is CATSDRANTQNTGELFF. In nucleotides, the CDR3 is TGTGCCACCAGTGACCGGGCCAACACACAGAACACCGGGGAGCTGTTTTTT.

As concerns this clonotype: A read error likely explains this, since a far larger clone differs by one base. The chain is built from TRBV2 and TRBJ2-4; 14 bases map to TRBD2. The end of the DNA fits TRBJ2-5 better, so the J call may be wrong. Germline lookup yields CDR1 SNHLY and CDR2 FYNNEI. This CDR3 contains 15 residues. The CDR3 sequence: CAGTGTSGSRETQYF. CDR3 DNA sequence: TGTGCCGGCACAGGGACTAGCGGGAGTAGAGAGACCCAGTACTTC.

The table lists this clonotype with many counts. Here the CDR3 DNA reads TGTGCCAGCAGTGATCTAGCGGGGCGAGGCGAGCAGTACTTC. It is translated as CASSDLAGRGEQYF. The chain is built from TRBV2 and TRBJ2-7; 9 bases agree with TRBD2. CDR1 is SNHLY and CDR2 is FYNNEI in the germline V gene. V gave up 3 bases and J gave up 6 bases; unmatched junction bases: 6. This CDR3 region has 14 residues.

This clonotype was recorded at least ten times. The rearrangement uses TRBV7-2 and TRBJ1-5; D unresolved. This CDR3 comprises 15 residues. CDR1 is SGHTA and CDR2 is FQGNSA in the germline V gene. V lost 2 bases, J lost 1 base, and 9 bases lay in between. This CDR3 is CASSLKASSNQPQHF. In nucleotides, the CDR3 is TGTGCCAGCAGCTTAAAGGCTTCGAGCAATCAGCCCCAGCATTTT.

The chain employs TRBV28 and TRBJ2-1, with 9 nucleotides matching TRBD1. The CDR3 is 15 amino acids. The V and J ends lost 6 bases and 0 bases, in that order; junction bases with no gene match: 3. Germline CDR1 is MDHEN and CDR2 is SYDVKM. CDR3 DNA: TGTGCCAGCAGGCGGGGACAGGGCTCCTACAATGAGCAGTTCTTC. It encodes CASRRGQGSYNEQFF. Full variable domain (remainder filled in from reference TRBV28 and TRBJ2-1): DVKVTQSSRYLVKRTGEKVFLECVQDMDHENMFWYRQDPGLGLRLIYFSYDVKMKEKGDIPEGYSVSREKKERFSLILESASTNQTSMYLCASRRGQGSYNEQFFGPGTRLTVL.

V and J are TRBV20-1 and TRBJ2-3; D call uncertain. Trimming cost V 3 bases and J 0 bases, with 10 bases left between them. Germline V gene data show CDR1 as DFQATT and CDR2 as SNEGSKA (reference sequence). The CDR3 is made up of 14 amino acids. The CDR3 reads CSASPPRSTDTQYF. In DNA, the CDR3 is TGCAGTGCTAGCCCCCCGAGGAGCACAGATACGCAGTATTTT.

This chain uses TRBV10-3 with TRBJ1-6; tentative D call: TRBD1 (5 bases). The CDR3 covers 16 residues. V shed 4 bases and J shed 0 bases, with 10 bases lying between them. CDR1 ENHRY and CDR2 SYGVKD come from the germline V gene. The CDR3 region has the DNA TGTGCCATCAGTGTGGGGGGAAGCTCCTATAATTCACCCCTCCACTTT. This codes for CAISVGGSSYNSPLHF.